This T cell receptor (beta chain) stems from a study of blood T cell repertoires in COVID-19. Study overall: Acute-phase and convalescent COVID-19 samples originated in the United States, Italy and Spain. PBMCs, B-cell-depleted T cells, or T cells provided the cDNA or gDNA that made up the material.

Per the authors' pipeline: Estimates of nucleated cell counts were drawn from the amplification of reference gene primers. TCRdb keeps only in-frame clones here, not all; method: immunoSEQ multiplex PCR. V, J and clone size reflect that table, while D and trimming were determined from the DNA. The sample has 140,000 to 150,000 clones, 80% to 90% seen once; the top ten hold 1.7%. The CDR3 is 14 amino acids. V dropped 0 bases and J dropped 6 bases, with 10 bases sitting between them. CDR1 is MGHRA and CDR2 is YSYEKL in the germline V gene. The sequencing sample was made of peripheral blood. The rearrangement links TRBV4-1 to TRBJ2-3, with D possibly being TRBD2 (6 bases). The clonotype originates from a woman aged 50 to 60 with acute or convalescent COVID-19. CDR3 bases: TGCGCCAGCAGCCAAGACGGACGGGGGGATACGCAGTATTTT. This sequence encodes CASSQDGRGDTQYF.